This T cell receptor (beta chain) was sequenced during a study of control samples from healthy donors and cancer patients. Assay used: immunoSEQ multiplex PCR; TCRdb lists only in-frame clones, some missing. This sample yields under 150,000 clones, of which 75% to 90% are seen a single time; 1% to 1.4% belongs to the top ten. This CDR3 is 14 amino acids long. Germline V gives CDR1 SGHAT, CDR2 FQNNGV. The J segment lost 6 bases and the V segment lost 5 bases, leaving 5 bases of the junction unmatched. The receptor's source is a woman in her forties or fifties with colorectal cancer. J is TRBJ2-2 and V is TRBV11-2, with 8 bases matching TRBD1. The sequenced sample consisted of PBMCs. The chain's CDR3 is CASSRQGKAGELFF. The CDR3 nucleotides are TGTGCCAGCAGCCGACAGGGGAAGGCCGGGGAGCTGTTTTTT.